This is a list of T cell receptor beta chains from one sample in a study of T cell responses to AZD1222 COVID-19 vaccine. Libraries were prepared by immunoSEQ multiplex PCR; TCRdb keeps only in-frame clonotypes and omits some of them. The data contain about 120,000 clones, roughly 90% of them singletons. Sample: peripheral blood, taken on day 0 of AZD1222 vaccination. The receptor source for this set is an adult in good health. Both conserved end residues are part of each CDR3. The D gene is left open where the match is weak. Size values are once, few and many counts, or a class for expanded clones, and some rows have none.

clone_size,d_call,j_call,v_call,cdr3_aa,cdr3_nt
once,TRBD1,TRBJ2-2,TRBV13,CASSLGQGAVTGELFF,TGTGCCAGCAGCTTAGGACAGGGGGCCGTAACCGGGGAGCTGTTTTTT
-,-,TRBJ1-1,TRBV25-1,CASSEVGRNTEAFF,TGTGCCAGCAGTGAGGTGGGCCGGAACACTGAAGCTTTCTTT
-,-,TRBJ1-3,TRBV5-4,CASSLKGVEGTIYF,TGTGCCAGCAGCTTGAAGGGGGTTGAAGGTACCATATATTTT
-,TRBD1,TRBJ1-1,TRBV7-2,CASSLVGGGKTEAFF,TGTGCCAGCAGCTTAGTGGGAGGGGGCAAGACTGAAGCTTTCTTT
-,TRBD1,TRBJ2-7,TRBV10-3,CAIRRTGDFYEQYF,TGTGCCATCAGGCGGACAGGGGACTTCTACGAGCAGTACTTC
-,-,TRBJ1-1,TRBV4-2,CASSGPGTENTEAFF,TGTGCCAGCAGCGGACCCGGGACGGAGAACACTGAAGCTTTCTTT
-,TRBD1,TRBJ2-2,TRBV2,CASQQDQGADTGELFF,TGTGCCAGCCAACAGGACCAGGGGGCTGACACCGGGGAGCTGTTTTTT
-,-,TRBJ1-4,TRBV4-2,CASSHGRENEKLFF,TGTGCCAGCAGCCACGGACGGGAAAATGAAAAACTGTTTTTT
-,-,TRBJ2-5,TRBV6-1,CASSEAGGTLKETQYF,TGTGCCAGCAGTGAAGCTGGGGGGACATTGAAAGAGACCCAGTACTTC
-,-,TRBJ1-1,TRBV11-2,CASSSSTVNTEAFF,TGTGCCAGCAGCTCGTCTACGGTGAACACTGAAGCTTTCTTT
once,TRBD1,TRBJ1-1,TRBV5-1,CASSLAEIRGQTEAFF,TGCGCCAGCAGCTTGGCGGAAATAAGGGGGCAGACTGAAGCTTTCTTT
once,-,TRBJ1-1,TRBV5-6,CASSQRPRRTLNTEAFF,TGTGCCAGCAGCCAACGGCCACGAAGGACACTGAACACTGAAGCTTTCTTT
-,TRBD1,TRBJ2-5,TRBV4-2,CASSWGQPYTQETQYF,TGTGCCAGCAGCTGGGGACAGCCATACACCCAAGAGACCCAGTACTTC
-,-,TRBJ2-1,TRBV15,CATGQGGNEQFF,TGTGCCACCGGGCAGGGCGGGAATGAGCAGTTCTTC
few,TRBD2,TRBJ2-3,TRBV5-6,CASSLLAGGDPARDTQYF,TGTGCCAGCAGCTTGTTGGCGGGGGGCGACCCCGCCCGTGATACGCAGTATTTT
once,-,TRBJ1-2,TRBV25-1,CASSEYTGYTF,TGTGCCAGCAGTGAATATACGGGCTACACCTTC
-,TRBD1,TRBJ1-5,TRBV19,CASSTDAGGGQPQHF,TGTGCCAGTAGTACGGATGCAGGGGGCGGTCAGCCCCAGCATTTT
-,-,TRBJ2-4,TRBV7-3,CASSWGAKNIQYF,TGTGCCAGCAGCTGGGGGGCAAAAAACATTCAGTACTTC
-,TRBD1,TRBJ2-7,TRBV27,CASSFGTGGGEQYF,TGTGCCAGCAGCTTTGGGACAGGGGGAGGCGAGCAGTACTTC
-,-,TRBJ1-6,TRBV7-3,CASSQGTGRSPLHF,TGTGCCAGCAGCCAAGGAACAGGAAGATCACCCCTCCACTTT
-,-,TRBJ1-1,TRBV15,CATSRPNRGVKNTEAFF,TGTGCCACCAGCAGACCCAACCGCGGGGTGAAGAACACTGAAGCTTTCTTT
-,-,TRBJ1-4,TRBV2,CASLERDREKLFF,TGTGCCAGTCTCGAGCGCGATCGCGAAAAACTGTTTTTT
-,-,TRBJ2-3,TRBV29-1,CSVKVGASTDTQYF,TGCAGCGTTAAAGTCGGGGCTAGCACAGATACGCAGTATTTT
-,-,TRBJ2-7,TRBV29-1,CSVAPGGSYEQYF,TGCAGCGTTGCCCCTGGGGGCTCCTACGAGCAGTACTTC
-,-,TRBJ2-1,TRBV27,CASSYLMGEQFF,TGTGCCAGCAGCTATCTTATGGGGGAGCAGTTCTTC
-,TRBD1,TRBJ1-6,TRBV19,CASKEDRANNSPLHF,TGTGCCAGTAAGGAAGACAGGGCTAATAATTCACCCCTCCACTTT
-,-,TRBJ1-5,TRBV5-6,CASSRGQYQPQHF,TGTGCCAGCAGCCGCGGACAGTATCAGCCCCAGCATTTT
-,TRBD2,TRBJ2-5,TRBV10-2,CASRSAGGETQYF,TGCGCCAGCAGGTCAGCGGGGGGGGAGACCCAGTACTTC
few,TRBD1,TRBJ1-5,TRBV2,CASSPTGIEPQHF,TGTGCCAGCAGTCCGACAGGGATAGAGCCCCAGCATTTT
-,-,TRBJ2-7,TRBV6-5,CASTQGGNTEQYF,TGTGCCAGTACACAGGGTGGCAACACCGAGCAGTACTTC
-,-,TRBJ1-1,TRBV11-1,CASSPGLGLNTEAFF,TGTGCCAGCAGCCCGGGGTTGGGCCTGAACACTGAAGCTTTCTTT
-,-,TRBJ2-6,TRBV13,CASSLVGGSGANVLTF,TGTGCCAGCAGCTTAGTAGGGGGGTCTGGGGCCAACGTCCTGACTTTC